The next 24 T cell receptor beta chains were all read from a single sample in a study of T cells in localized non-small cell lung cancer. Profiling relied on immunoSEQ multiplex PCR, and the TCRdb table lists in-frame clones only, not all of them. The sample records about 53,000 clones, over 70% being singletons. The sequencing here drew on peripheral blood mononuclear cells, taken before any cancer treatment. Source of these receptors: a man aged 40 to 70 with stage III lung adenocarcinoma.

J is TRBJ1-2 and V is TRBV4-2; 8 bases are shared with TRBD1. The J segment lost 4 bases and the V segment lost 6 bases, leaving 4 bases of the junction unmatched. Germline CDR1 and CDR2: LGHNA and YNFKEQ. This CDR3 has 13 amino acids. For the CDR3, the DNA is TGTGCCAGCAGTCCAGGGGGCGGCTATGGCTACACCTTC. Its protein is CASSPGGGYGYTF.

J is TRBJ2-7 and V is TRBV2; maybe TRBD1 (5 bases). V was cut by 6 bases and J by 4 bases, with 16 bases left in between. CDR3 length equals 14 residues. Germline V gene sequence: CDR1 SNHLY, CDR2 FYNNEI. The CDR3 nucleotides read TGTGCCAGCAGCGAAAGGGGCTGGGTGTACGAGCAGTACTTC. This gives the protein CASSERGWVYEQYF.

The chain carries TRBV6-1 and TRBJ1-6; D is undetermined. This CDR3 spans 13 amino acids. Germline V lookup: CDR1 MNHNS, CDR2 SASEGT. Trimming took off 2 bases at V and 7 bases at J, with 6 bases between the two ends. CDR3 loop: CASSENNNSPLHF. CDR3 in DNA: TGTGCCAGCAGTGAAAACAACAATTCACCCCTCCACTTT.

V is TRBV6-1 and J is TRBJ2-3, with TRBD1 matching 8 bases. V was pared by 4 bases and J by 6 bases, with 9 bases of the junction left unmatched. This CDR3 is built from 15 residues. Germline-derived CDR1 and CDR2 are MNHNS and SASEGT. CDR3 DNA sequence: TGTGCCAGCAGTGTGGACAGGGTCCATCGGGATACGCAGTATTTT. Translated, it gives CASSVDRVHRDTQYF.

This sequence joins TRBV5-6 and TRBJ1-2; D gene ambiguous. The V gene's germline CDR1 is SGHDT and CDR2 YYEEEE. This CDR3 spans 12 amino acids. V gave up 7 bases and J gave up 0 bases, with 7 bases separating them. CDR3 residues: CASELANYGYTF. The CDR3 bases are TGTGCCAGCGAACTAGCTAACTATGGCTACACCTTC.

This clone was detected only a few times. The sample carries other DNA sequences with the same CDR3. The gene calls are TRBV9 and TRBJ2-3; D possibly corresponds to TRBD2 (6 bases). The length of the CDR3 is 12 residues. V was cut by 7 bases and J by 2 bases, with 8 bases left in between. Germline CDR1 SGDLS, CDR2 YYNGEE. The CDR3 sequence: CASAGLTDTQYF. CDR3 nucleotides: TGTGCCAGCGCGGGGCTCACAGATACGCAGTATTTT.

The chain combines TRBV14 with TRBJ2-4, with D perhaps TRBD2 (6 bases). CDR3 length equals 12 residues. Germline values: CDR1 SGHDN, CDR2 FVKESK. Trimming took 6 bases from V and 7 from J, leaving 10 bases between them. The CDR3 loop is CASSWDSNIQYF. The DNA of the CDR3 is TGTGCCAGCAGTTGGGACTCCAACATTCAGTACTTC.

This clone was counted once. This sequence joins TRBV11-3 and TRBJ2-3, with D perhaps matching TRBD1 or TRBD2 (5 bases each). Trimming cost V 6 bases and J 0 bases, with 10 bases left between them. Germline values: CDR1 SGHNT, CDR2 YENEEA. CDR3 length equals 14 residues. CDR3 nucleotides: TGTGCCAGCAGTGTCGGGGCTAGCACAGATACGCAGTATTTT. Its translation is CASSVGASTDTQYF.

V is TRBV6-1 and J is TRBJ1-1; weak D call: TRBD1 (6 bases). The CDR3 sequence is 16 residues long. Germline CDR1 and CDR2: MNHNS and SASEGT. V shed 3 bases and J shed 3 bases, with 17 bases lying between them. The CDR3 spells CASSDLGGAFDTEAFF. In nucleotides, the CDR3 is TGTGCCAGCAGTGATCTTGGGGGGGCCTTTGACACTGAAGCTTTCTTT.

The chain combines TRBV6-5 with TRBJ2-1; D remains ambiguous. V gave up 0 bases and J gave up 2 bases, with 8 bases separating them. The CDR3 length is 15 residues. Per germline, CDR1 MNHEY and CDR2 SVGAGI. The CDR3 is CASSYSFETYNEQFF. For the CDR3, the DNA is TGTGCCAGCAGTTACTCCTTCGAGACCTACAATGAGCAGTTCTTC.

The rearrangement joins TRBV7-2 to TRBJ1-5; D is possibly TRBD1 (5 bases). Germline loops: CDR1 SGHTA, CDR2 FQGNSA. The CDR3 sequence is 14 residues long. Trimming cost V 2 bases and J 6 bases, with 11 bases left between them. CDR3 DNA sequence: TGTGCCAGCAGCTTATCCAGGGAAGGTCAGCCCCAGCATTTT. It specifies CASSLSREGQPQHF.

The chain's CDR3 is CASSLPTENTEAFF. The CDR3 DNA is TGTGCCAGCTCCCTCCCCACAGAGAACACTGAAGCTTTCTTT. This chain links TRBV18 with TRBJ1-1; D is unresolved. Trimming shortened V by 6 bases and J by 1 base, and 12 bases separated the two germline ends. Germline assignment: CDR1 KGHSH and CDR2 LQKENI. The CDR3 loop spans 14 amino acids.

V usage is TRBV7-9 and J usage is TRBJ2-7, with D possibly being TRBD1 (5 bases). Looked up from germline, CDR1 is SEHNR and CDR2 is FQNEAQ (reference sequence). Trimming removed 3 bases at V and 5 bases at J, with 11 bases between. The CDR3 spans 13 residues. CDR3 DNA: TGTGCCAGCAGCTTTGCAGGACACAACGAGCAGTACTTC. Protein: CASSFAGHNEQYF.

The genes are TRBV6-5 and TRBJ2-7; the D gene could be TRBD1 or TRBD2 (6 bases each). Trimming took 10 bases from V and 6 from J, leaving 13 bases between them. Germline V gene lookup returns CDR1 MNHEY and CDR2 SVGAGI. The CDR3 covers 11 residues. The CDR3 loop is CATEQGGEQYF. As DNA, the CDR3 is TGTGCCACCGAACAGGGAGGCGAGCAGTACTTC.

The chain carries TRBV20-1 and TRBJ2-7, with D possibly being TRBD1 or TRBD2 (5 bases each). This CDR3 spans 11 amino acids. The germline V gene encodes CDR1 DFQATT and CDR2 SNEGSKA (reference sequence). Trimming left V 5 bases short and J 5 bases short, with 10 bases between. The CDR3, as DNA: TGCAGTGCTCGGGACCCCAACGAGCAGTACTTC. This encodes CSARDPNEQYF.

V is TRBV27 and J is TRBJ2-2; TRBD2 agrees at 10 bases. CDR3 size: 15 residues. Germline assignment: CDR1 MNHEY and CDR2 SMNVEV (reference sequence). Trimming at V came to 7 bases and at J to 1 base, leaving 3 bases not matched to a gene. CDR3 protein: CASIAGGQNTGELFF. CDR3 DNA sequence: TGTGCCAGCATAGCGGGAGGACAGAACACCGGGGAGCTGTTTTTT.

The gene calls are TRBV2 and TRBJ2-1, with D uncertain. CDR3 size: 14 residues. CDR1 is SNHLY, CDR2 FYNNEI, per germline. Trimming stripped 1 base from V and 1 base from J, with 5 bases between. CDR3 nucleotide sequence: TGTGCCAGCAGTGAAGAGGGTTCCTACAATGAGCAGTTCTTC. As protein: CASSEEGSYNEQFF.

The chain uses TRBV6-5 and TRBJ1-2, with 8 bases aligning to TRBD1. Germline V gene sequence: CDR1 MNHEY, CDR2 SVGAGI. The CDR3 contains 14 residues. The V segment lost 4 bases and the J segment 7 bases; nucleotides outside the gene matches: 8. The CDR3 is CASSSQGAPVGYTF. In DNA form, the CDR3 reads TGTGCCAGCAGTTCCCAGGGGGCGCCCGTTGGCTACACCTTC.

This chain joins TRBV5-1 and TRBJ2-5; the match to TRBD2 covers 7 bases. Germline loops: CDR1 SGHRS, CDR2 YFSETQ. The CDR3 is 14 residues long. Trimming at V came to 0 bases and at J to 5 bases, leaving 4 bases not matched to a gene. CDR3 amino acids: CASSLGAGRETQYF. CDR3 nucleotides: TGCGCCAGCAGCTTGGGAGCGGGGAGGGAGACCCAGTACTTC.

As DNA, the CDR3 is TGCGCCAGCAGCCAAGAAGGCAGGGGGCCACAAGATACGCAGTATTTT. Its translation: CASSQEGRGPQDTQYF. This chain connects TRBV4-1 to TRBJ2-3, with 8 bases aligning to TRBD1. The CDR3 covers 16 residues. Germline V gene lookup returns CDR1 MGHRA and CDR2 YSYEKL. After removal of 0 bases from V and 5 bases from J, the junction contained 7 bases not matched to a gene.

V usage is TRBV4-3 and J usage is TRBJ1-3; D is perhaps TRBD1 (5 bases). V shed 1 base and J shed 4 bases, with 11 bases lying between them. This CDR3 is built from 15 residues. Germline values: CDR1 LGHNA, CDR2 YSLEER. CDR3 sequence (DNA): TGCGCCAGCAGCCAAGGCTCAGGGAGAGGAAACACCATATATTTT. Encoded protein: CASSQGSGRGNTIYF.

This clone was observed once. The chain is built from TRBV10-3 and TRBJ2-7; D is possibly TRBD1 (5 bases). This CDR3 is 12 amino acids long. Germline lookup yields CDR1 ENHRY and CDR2 SYGVKD. Between the trimmed V and J ends, which lost 7 bases and 1 base, there was a span of 8 bases. CDR3 in DNA: TGTGCCATCAAAGGGGATTCCTACGAGCAGTACTTC. It is translated as CAIKGDSYEQYF.

The chain carries TRBV30 and TRBJ1-1; TRBD1 matches at 9 bases. Trimming removed 4 bases from V and 0 bases from J; junction bases left unmatched: 9. This CDR3 region has 16 residues. Germline assignment: CDR1 GTSNPN and CDR2 SVGIG (reference sequence). The CDR3 DNA is TGTGCCTGGATACCCGAGGACAGGGGTATGAACACTGAAGCTTTCTTT. It yields the protein CAWIPEDRGMNTEAFF.

Of note for this clone: In the same sample, other DNA sequences code for this CDR3. The rearrangement joins TRBV2 to TRBJ2-7; D remains ambiguous. V dropped 6 bases and J dropped 4 bases, with 7 bases sitting between them. The CDR3 consists of 11 residues. Germline CDR1 reads SNHLY; CDR2 reads FYNNEI. The chain's CDR3 is CASSGAYEQYF. The CDR3 DNA follows: TGTGCCAGCAGCGGAGCATACGAGCAGTACTTC.